This entry is about one TCR beta chain. Its antigen is undetermined. Measured with immunoSEQ multiplex PCR; TCRdb has only the in-frame clones, and not every one. This repertoire shows 100,000 or so clones, 85% to 90% found once; its top ten account for 16%. This sample was included in a study of T cell responses to AZD1222 COVID-19 vaccine. Whole-study findings and limits: Just a handful of AZD1222 recipients were seropositive at baseline. Dominant CD4 TCR responses targeted spike regions 160-218 and 743-854. Repertoire sampling happened only post peak T cell response. The study reported that nearly half of spike-specific TCRs target unmutated variant regions.

CDR3 size: 14 residues. Germline lookup yields CDR1 ENHRY and CDR2 SYGVKD. The trim removed 5 bases at V and 1 base at J, leaving 1 base unmatched. The starting material was peripheral blood, obtained on day 0 of AZD1222 vaccination. The chain has TRBV10-3 and TRBJ2-1; 8 bases are shared with TRBD2. The clonotype comes from an adult in good health. The CDR3 coding sequence is TGTGCCATCAGTAGCGGGAGTTCCTACAATGAGCAGTTCTTC. Amino acid sequence: CAISSGSSYNEQFF.